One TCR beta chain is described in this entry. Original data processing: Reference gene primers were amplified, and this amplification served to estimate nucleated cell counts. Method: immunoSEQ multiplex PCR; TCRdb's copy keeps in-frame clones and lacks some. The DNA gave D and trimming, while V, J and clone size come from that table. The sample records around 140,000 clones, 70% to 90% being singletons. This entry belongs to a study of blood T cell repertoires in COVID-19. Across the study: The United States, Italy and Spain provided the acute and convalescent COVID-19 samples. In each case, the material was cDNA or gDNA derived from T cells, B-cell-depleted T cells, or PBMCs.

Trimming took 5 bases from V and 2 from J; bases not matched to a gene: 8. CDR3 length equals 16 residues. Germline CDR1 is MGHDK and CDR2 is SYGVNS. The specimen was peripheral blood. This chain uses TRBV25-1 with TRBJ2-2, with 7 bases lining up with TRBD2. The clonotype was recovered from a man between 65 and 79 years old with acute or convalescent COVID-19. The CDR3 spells CASSSRGGINTGELFF. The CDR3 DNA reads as TGTGCCAGCAGTTCCCGGGGAGGGATTAACACCGGGGAGCTGTTTTTT.